This T cell receptor beta chain is from a study of T cell responses to AZD1222 COVID-19 vaccine. Study outcomes and limitations: There were mostly white British donors and more females than males, and clonal diversity was possibly underestimated. No day 14 peak samples; only post-peak repertoires were characterized. Distributed over spike, vaccine-associated CD4 TCRs predominated at 160-218 and 743-854.

As regards this clone: The antigen is not known.

Germline CDR1 and CDR2: SNHLY and FYNNEI. The length of the CDR3 is 15 residues. V was clipped by 4 bases and J by 8 bases; unmatched bases: 9. Some clones are missing from TCRdb's copy, which holds only in-frame ones; the method was immunoSEQ multiplex PCR. The sample carries some 130,000 clones, 75% to 95% recorded once. The chain recombines TRBV2 with TRBJ1-4, with TRBD1 matching 8 bases. The source is an adult in good health. The sample in question was peripheral blood, obtained on day 0 of AZD1222 vaccination. The CDR3 reads CASSGGTGPAEKLFF. DNA for the CDR3: TGTGCCAGCAGTGGTGGGACAGGCCCGGCAGAAAAACTGTTTTTT. Complete variable domain (other parts from reference TRBV2 and TRBJ1-4): EPEVTQTPSHQVTQMGQEVILRCVPISNHLYFYWYRQILGQKVEFLVSFYNNEISEKSEIFDDQFSVERPDGSNFTLKIRSTKLEDSAMYFCASSGGTGPAEKLFFGSGTQLSVL.